Each of the 3 T cell receptor beta chains below was sequenced from the same sample in a study of T-cell reconstitution after alpha-beta-depleted transplantation in children. Unique molecular identifiers were incorporated when the TCRbeta library was constructed. TCRdb recomputed calls from the PCR reads with MiXCR, one row per CDR3 protein. The sample records 65,000 to 70,000 distinct CDR3 sequences, 4% to 5% being singletons. The sequencing here drew on PBMCs, mostly from graft donor cells, taken 180 days after TCRalphabeta/CD19-depleted stem cell transplant. The receptors derive from a boy under three years old who had a stem cell transplant for acute myeloid leukemia, so the T cells may come from the graft donor.

This clonotype showed up many times. The genes are TRBV20-1 and TRBJ2-6, with 7 bases that match TRBD1. Unmatched junction bases numbered 3, after V lost 3 bases and J lost 1 base. The CDR3 loop spans 15 amino acids. Germline lookup yields CDR1 DFQATT and CDR2 SNEGSKA (reference sequence). The CDR3 region is CSASLTGSGANVLTF. DNA for the CDR3: TGCAGTGCTAGCCTGACAGGGTCTGGGGCCAACGTCCTGACTTTC.

This clonotype has ten or more counts. The J gene is TRBJ2-5, the V gene TRBV20-1; possibly TRBD2 for D (5 bases). The CDR3 is 13 amino acids. Germline values: CDR1 DFQATT, CDR2 SNEGSKA (reference sequence). V was pared by 5 bases and J by 2 bases, with 12 bases between. The CDR3 DNA follows: TGCAGTGCTCCCCCAGCGGTTCAAGAGACCCAGTACTTC. It is translated as CSAPPAVQETQYF.

This clonotype was counted at least ten times. This chain connects TRBV12-3 or TRBV12-4 to TRBJ1-2; no clear D gene. This CDR3 region has 12 residues. Deletions cut 5 bases from V and 4 bases from J, with 8 bases between. The CDR3 DNA sequence: TGTGCCAGCAGTCTACAAGGCTATGGCTACACCTTC. This gives the protein CASSLQGYGYTF.